This TCR beta chain was recorded in a study of shared clonotypes between healthy human individuals. General study findings and limits: What naive subsets generally showed was a larger estimated richness than memory subsets showed. Sample collection involved blood only; tissue repertoires are likely different.

A word on this clone: Its antigen is as yet unknown.

J lost 5 bases, V lost 3 bases, and 12 bases had no gene match. The CDR3 consists of 17 residues. Per the germline V gene, CDR1 is SGHRS and CDR2 is YFSETQ. Genomic DNA from each subset was divided evenly over several immunoSEQ plates. Roughly 200 ng DNA, tens of thousands of T cell genomes, went into each sorted-subset replicate PCR. The method was immunoSEQ multiplex PCR; TCRdb's version includes in-frame clones alone and lacks a portion of them. The table lists about a million clones, 70% to 80% of them singletons. The clonotype comes from a man between 18 and 29 years old in good health. Some clones in this sample may be carry-over from other donors' samples. The sample consisted of memory CD4+ T cells from PBMCs. Subset meaning: CD45RA-negative fraction. The chain couples TRBV5-1 to TRBJ2-1, with TRBD1 matching over 9 bases. This CDR3 is CASSSYPDRGFNNEQFF. Written as DNA, the CDR3 is TGCGCCAGCAGCTCCTACCCCGACAGGGGGTTTAACAATGAGCAGTTCTTC.